This TCR beta chain is from a study of blood T cell repertoires in COVID-19. Study-wide background: T cells, B-cell-depleted T cells, or PBMCs provided the cDNA or gDNA that served as material.

Under the authors' procedure: Reference gene primer amplification gave nucleated cell count estimates. TCRdb keeps only in-frame clones here, not all; method: immunoSEQ multiplex PCR. V and J calls and clone size are as listed in that table; D and trimming were resolved from the DNA. The table lists under 300,000 clones, 85% of them singletons, with more than 6% in the top ten. Germline assignment: CDR1 MGHRA and CDR2 YSYEKL. V was shortened by 0 bases and J by 4 bases, with 12 bases between the two germline ends. The CDR3 extends over 15 amino acids. The sequencing sample was made of peripheral blood. The chain is built from TRBV4-1 and TRBJ1-2; D is perhaps TRBD1 (6 bases). The clonotype comes from a woman aged 55-70 years with active or convalescent COVID-19. CDR3 residues: CASSQDRDRSYGYTF. Written as DNA, the CDR3 is TGCGCCAGCAGCCAAGATCGCGACAGGAGCTATGGCTACACCTTC.